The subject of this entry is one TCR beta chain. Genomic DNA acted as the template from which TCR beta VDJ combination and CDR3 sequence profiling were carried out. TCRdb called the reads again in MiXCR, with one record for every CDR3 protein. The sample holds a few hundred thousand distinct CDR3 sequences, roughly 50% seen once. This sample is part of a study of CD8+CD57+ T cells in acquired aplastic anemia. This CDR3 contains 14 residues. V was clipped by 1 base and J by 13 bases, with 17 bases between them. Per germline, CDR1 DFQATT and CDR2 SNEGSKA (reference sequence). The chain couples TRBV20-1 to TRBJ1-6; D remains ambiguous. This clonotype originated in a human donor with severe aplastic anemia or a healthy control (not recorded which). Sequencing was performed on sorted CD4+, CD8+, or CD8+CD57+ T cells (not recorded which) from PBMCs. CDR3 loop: CSARVAVGPSPLHF. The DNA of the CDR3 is TGCAGTGCTAGAGTGGCGGTAGGGCCATCGCCCCTCCACTTT.